The source of this TCR beta chain is a study of blood T cell repertoires in COVID-19. At the level of the study: The study drew acute and convalescent COVID-19 samples from the United States, Italy and Spain. PBMCs, B-cell-depleted T cells, or T cells were the source of the cDNA or gDNA that made up the material.

This clone was observed a single time. Distinct nucleotide sequences in the sample also encode this CDR3. Produced via immunoSEQ multiplex PCR; TCRdb's table is partial and in-frame only. Of roughly 90,000 clones in the sample, approximately 89% are singletons; the top ten hold 5.2%. CDR1 and CDR2 (germline): SGHNT, YENEEA. The CDR3 contains 16 residues. Losses at the gene ends were 5 bases for V and 4 bases for J; bases not matched to a gene: 11. This clonotype was obtained from a woman aged 80 or over with active COVID-19. Sequencing was done on a sample of peripheral blood. This chain uses TRBV11-3 with TRBJ2-3; 8 bases align to TRBD2. CDR3 protein: CASSPGTSGRSDTQYF. CDR3 DNA sequence: TGTGCCAGCAGCCCCGGGACTAGTGGGAGGTCAGATACGCAGTATTTT.